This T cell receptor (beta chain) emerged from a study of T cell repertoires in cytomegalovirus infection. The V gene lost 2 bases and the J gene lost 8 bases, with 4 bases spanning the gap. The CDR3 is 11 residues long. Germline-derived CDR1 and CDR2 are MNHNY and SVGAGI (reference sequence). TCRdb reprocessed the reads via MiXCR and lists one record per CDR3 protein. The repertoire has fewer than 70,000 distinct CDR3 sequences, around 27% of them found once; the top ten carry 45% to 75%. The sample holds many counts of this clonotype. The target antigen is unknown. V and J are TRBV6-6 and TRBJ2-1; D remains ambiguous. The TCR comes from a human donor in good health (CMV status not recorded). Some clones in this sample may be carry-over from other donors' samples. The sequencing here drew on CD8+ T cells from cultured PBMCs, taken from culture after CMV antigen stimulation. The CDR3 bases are TGTGCCAGCAGTTACGACGATGAGCAGTTCTTC. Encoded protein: CASSYDDEQFF.